This entry describes one TCR beta chain. Its antigen is as yet unknown. The data were taken from a study of OX40 agonist ivuxolimab in advanced cancers. The germline V and J ends were trimmed by 4 bases and 1 base, with 4 bases remaining between them. The CDR3 extends over 12 amino acids. Germline CDR1 ENHRY, CDR2 SYGVKD. Profiled with immunoSEQ multiplex PCR; TCRdb holds only in-frame clones, not every one. This table holds about 77,000 clones, around 94% found once. Study outcomes and limitations: Among the lowest levels of clonal expansion were found in partial responders at 0.1-3.0 mg/kg. CD4+ and CD8+ T cells in blood underwent clonal expansion by week 6 at 0.1 to 3.0 mg/kg. Averaging showed that CD8+ T cells had more expanded clones than CD4+ did.

Anyone with autoimmune disease history or systemic immunosuppression was excluded. This clonotype was sampled from an adult with an advanced solid tumor such as melanoma, head and neck, liver or kidney cancer. This sequence joins TRBV10-3 and TRBJ1-1; D ambiguous. The specimen comprised CD4+ or CD8+ T cells sorted from blood, sampled in a trial of the OX40 agonist ivuxolimab. Here the CDR3 reads CAISVGNTEAFF. The CDR3 bases are TGTGCCATCAGTGTTGGGAACACTGAAGCTTTCTTT.